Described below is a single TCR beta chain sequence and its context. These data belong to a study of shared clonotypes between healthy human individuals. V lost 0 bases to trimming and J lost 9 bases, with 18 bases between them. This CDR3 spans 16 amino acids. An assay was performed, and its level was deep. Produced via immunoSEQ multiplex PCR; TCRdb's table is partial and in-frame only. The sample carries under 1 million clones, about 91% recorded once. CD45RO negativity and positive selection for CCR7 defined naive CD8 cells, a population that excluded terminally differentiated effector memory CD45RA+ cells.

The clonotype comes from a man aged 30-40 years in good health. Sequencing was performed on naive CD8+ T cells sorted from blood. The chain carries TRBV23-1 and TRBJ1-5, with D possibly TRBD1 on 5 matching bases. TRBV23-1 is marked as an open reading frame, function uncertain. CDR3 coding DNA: TGCGCCAGCAGTCAATCTTTCGGGCAGGGAAGGCGGCCCCAGCATTTT. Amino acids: CASSQSFGQGRRPQHF.